This T cell receptor beta chain was identified during a study of radiotherapy plus CTLA-4 blockade in lung cancer. The assay was immunoSEQ multiplex PCR, and TCRdb's table has in-frame clones only and misses some. Here the sample spans 30,000 or so clones, approximately 70% being singletons. As regards this clone: Its antigen is still unknown.

CDR3 size: 15 residues. V was clipped by 7 bases and J by 7 bases; unmatched bases: 9. Germline V gives CDR1 MNHNS, CDR2 SASEGT. Study-level findings and limits: Blood-borne expansion of tumor-derived TCR clones followed radiotherapy plus ipilimumab.

This specimen consisted of peripheral blood, obtained from a patient treated with radiotherapy plus ipilimumab. This clonotype originated in a human donor with non-small cell lung cancer who had stable disease on radiotherapy plus ipilimumab. The J gene is TRBJ1-5, the V gene TRBV6-1; TRBD1 matches at 11 bases. The CDR3, as DNA: TGTGCCAGCAAGGACAGGGGGCAGGTTGGACAGCCCCAGCATTTT. Its translation is CASKDRGQVGQPQHF.